Reported below is one TCR beta chain. Its antigen is not identified. The study ran its PCR with 60 Vbeta and 13 Jbeta primers. Clones were sequenced by immunoSEQ multiplex PCR, and TCRdb holds only the in-frame ones, with some missing. The table has over 100,000 clones, around 77% seen once. The sample is drawn from a study of cytomegalovirus exposure and HLA in healthy donors. Study overall: About 80 million unique TCRs from HLA-typed donors were held in an early data release. Findings of the study overall: Researchers reported that a few CMV-associated chains were confirmed in vitro as CMV antigen-specific. Across donors, presence/absence analyses took sequencing depth to be roughly uniform. A missense DCLRE1C variant was associated with V- and J-gene trimming of TCR beta chains in a later analysis, and an independent cohort replicated the association.

The CDR3 covers 12 residues. Trimming pared 4 bases from V and 7 bases from J, leaving 7 bases between. Germline values: CDR1 MDHEN, CDR2 SYDVKM. The specimen was PBMCs. The chain employs TRBV28 and TRBJ1-4; D gene ambiguous. This sequence was found in a man aged 35 to 55 in good health and CMV-seropositive. In DNA form, the CDR3 reads TGTGCCAGCAGTTCCCTACCTGAAAAACTGTTTTTT. Translated, it gives CASSSLPEKLFF.